This paragraph reports one TCR beta chain. Its target is not known. The sample is drawn from a study of OX40 agonist ivuxolimab in advanced cancers. Findings of the study overall: Among T cells, CD8+ cells averaged more expanded clones than CD4+ cells. Low normalized T-cell clonal expansion also characterized some of the nonresponders.

TCRdb's table, derived via immunoSEQ multiplex PCR, lists solely in-frame clones and lacks some. The sample lists about 42,000 clones, 70% to 85% occurring once. Per germline, CDR1 ENHRY and CDR2 SYGVKD. CDR3 length: 12 residues. V shed 8 bases and J 6 bases; nucleotides not matched to a gene: 3. The source is an adult with an advanced solid tumor such as melanoma, head and neck, liver or kidney cancer. Sequencing was performed on CD4+ or CD8+ T cells sorted from blood, taken in a trial of the OX40 agonist ivuxolimab. The chain has TRBV10-3 and TRBJ2-1, with TRBD2 matching 8 bases. CDR3 sequence (DNA): TGTGCCATCTCTAGCGGGCCCAATGAGCAGTTCTTC. Translation gives CAISSGPNEQFF.